This is a list of T cell receptor beta chains from one sample in a study of CD8 T cells in Susac syndrome. Each CDR3 protein is one row after TCRdb ran MiXCR on the immunoSEQ multiplex PCR reads. The sample includes more than 70,000 distinct CDR3 sequences, roughly nine tenths of them seen just once. The sequencing input was CD8+ T cells from PBMCs. Every receptor here comes from a human donor with multiple sclerosis. Both conserved end residues are part of each CDR3. D genes are given only for firm matches. The listing skips clone size in some rows; elsewhere it reads once, few, many or a size class.

TRBV14	TRBJ2-3	.	.	TGTGCCAGCAGCCCCTCGGAGGAGGTCATCACAGATACGCAGTATTTT	CASSPSEEVITDTQYF
TRBV6-5	TRBJ2-7	.	.	TGTGCCAGCCGAGGGCCCCACGAGCAGTACTTC	CASRGPHEQYF
TRBV6-1	TRBJ1-1	TRBD1	once	TGTGCCAGCAACCCCTGGCTTCGACAGGGTAGGGACACTGAAGCCTTCTTT	CASNPWLRQGRDTEAFF
TRBV3-1	TRBJ2-5	.	.	TGTGCCAGCAGCCAAGAGGGAGAGACCCAGTACTTC	CASSQEGETQYF
TRBV4-1	TRBJ2-7	.	.	TGCGCCAGCAGCCAAGATCCAGGGACCTACGAGCAGTACTTC	CASSQDPGTYEQYF
TRBV11-2	TRBJ2-5	.	.	TGTGCCAGCAGCTTCGACCCCCAAGAGACCCAGTACTTC	CASSFDPQETQYF
TRBV20-1	TRBJ2-7	.	once	TGCAGTGCTAGAGGATGGGGGAGGAACGAGCAGTACTTC	CSARGWGRNEQYF
TRBV12-3/TRBV12-4	TRBJ2-2	.	.	TGTGCCAGCAGCCTTCCGGCAGCCCCCGGGGAGCTGTTTTTT	CASSLPAAPGELFF
TRBV27	TRBJ2-7	.	.	TGTGCCAGCAGTTTATGGGGCACCCCCTCCTACGAGCAGTACTTC	CASSLWGTPSYEQYF
TRBV28	TRBJ2-5	TRBD2	.	TGTGCCAGCAGTTTTCCCACAGGACTAGCGGCTCCTATCCAAGAGACCCAGTACTTC	CASSFPTGLAAPIQETQYF
TRBV28	TRBJ1-1	TRBD1	.	TGTGCCAGCAGTTTTACAGGGGGCACTGAAGCTTTCTTT	CASSFTGGTEAFF
TRBV4-3	TRBJ1-4	.	.	TGCGCCAGCAGCGGTCGGTGGGCAACTAATGAAAAACTGTTTTTT	CASSGRWATNEKLFF
TRBV4-3	TRBJ2-7	.	once	TGCGCCAGCAGCCAAGATAAAAGTACCTTCTACGAGCAGTACTTC	CASSQDKSTFYEQYF
TRBV19	TRBJ1-1	.	.	TGTGCCAGTAGTATTAGTTTGGCGGTTGAAGCTTTCTTT	CASSISLAVEAFF
TRBV6-4	TRBJ2-1	.	.	TGTGCCAGCAGTGACGGCCATTCGAGCTCCTACAATGAGCAGTTCTTC	CASSDGHSSSYNEQFF
TRBV6-5	TRBJ1-1	TRBD1	.	TGTGCCAGCAGTCCAGGGGGCGTGATCGCTGAAGCTTTCTTT	CASSPGGVIAEAFF
TRBV28	TRBJ1-2	.	.	TGTGCCAGCAGTCAGGGGAACTATGGCTACACCTTC	CASSQGNYGYTF
TRBV20-1	TRBJ2-1	TRBD2	.	TGCAGTGCTAGGGGACCGGGGTGGCGGGGGGGTGGAGGCGATGAGCAGTTCTTC	CSARGPGWRGGGGDEQFF
TRBV9	TRBJ2-1	.	once	TGTGCCAGCAGCGTAGGGGGAGGAGGCTACAATGAGCAGTTCTTC	CASSVGGGGYNEQFF
TRBV24-1	TRBJ2-7	.	.	TGTGCCACCAGTGATCCCTACGAGGGAAGGAACGAGCAGTACTTC	CATSDPYEGRNEQYF
TRBV9	TRBJ2-1	.	.	TGTGCCAGCAGCGTAGGGACTGGTCCCCATGAGCAGTTCTTC	CASSVGTGPHEQFF
TRBV11-2	TRBJ2-7	TRBD1	.	TGTGCCAGCAGCTCAGGGGGCATCTACGAGCAGTACTTC	CASSSGGIYEQYF
TRBV4-1	TRBJ1-5	TRBD1	.	TGCGCCAGCAGCCAGGGACAGGGCAATCAGCCCCAGCATTTT	CASSQGQGNQPQHF
TRBV19	TRBJ1-1	.	few	TGTGCCAGTAGAAACCGGGGCACTGAAGCTTTCTTT	CASRNRGTEAFF
TRBV19	TRBJ1-2	.	.	TGTGCCAGTAGTCAGGGGATGCATGGCTACACCTTC	CASSQGMHGYTF
TRBV7-9	TRBJ1-1	.	.	TGTGCCAGCAGCTTATTCACCAGGGCCCCGCATTTT	CASSLFTRAPHF
TRBV3-1	TRBJ2-1	TRBD2	.	TGTGCCAGCAGCCAAGACGGGGGGGCCGCGAATGAGCAGTTCTTC	CASSQDGGAANEQFF
TRBV16	TRBJ2-7	TRBD1	.	TGTGCCAGCAGCCAAGGGACAGGAGTCTACGAGCAGTACTTC	CASSQGTGVYEQYF
TRBV5-6	TRBJ1-5	.	.	TGTGCCAGCAGCTTGTCGGGTTGGAGCAATCAGCCCCAGCATTTT	CASSLSGWSNQPQHF
TRBV9	TRBJ2-7	.	once	TGTGCCAGCAGCGAGAGCGGAAGCTCCTACGAGCAGTACTTC	CASSESGSSYEQYF
TRBV11-2	TRBJ2-7	.	.	TGTGCCAGCAGTCCCGGCCTCCGGGGGCCGATGTCCTACGAGCAGTACTTC	CASSPGLRGPMSYEQYF
TRBV2	TRBJ2-3	.	.	TGTGCCAGCCAGCCGGGACCGGAATTCGCAGATACGCAGTATTTT	CASQPGPEFADTQYF
TRBV6-2/TRBV6-3	TRBJ2-7	.	.	TGTGCCAGCAGTTACCTCTACGAGCAGTACTTC	CASSYLYEQYF
TRBV2	TRBJ2-1	.	.	TGTGCCAGCAGTGAGGGTAGGGGCTCCTACAATGAGCAGTTCTTC	CASSEGRGSYNEQFF
TRBV15	TRBJ1-1	.	.	TGTGCCACCAGCTCGGAGGCGCCTACTGAAGCTTTCTTT	CATSSEAPTEAFF
TRBV27	TRBJ1-1	.	once	TGTGCCAGCAGACTAGACGGTGAAGCTTTCTTT	CASRLDGEAFF
TRBV19	TRBJ2-1	.	.	TGTGCCAGTAGTATTGTGGAGTACAATGAGCAGTTCTTC	CASSIVEYNEQFF
TRBV19	TRBJ1-1	TRBD1	.	TGTGCCAGTAGGCCGGACAGGGCCACTACTAGGAACACTGAAGCTTTCTTT	CASRPDRATTRNTEAFF
TRBV9	TRBJ2-7	TRBD2	.	TGTGCCAGCAGCGCCGAGGGACTAGCGGGAGCCTTCCCCTCCTACGAGCAGTACTTC	CASSAEGLAGAFPSYEQYF
TRBV7-3	TRBJ2-1	.	.	TGTGCCAGCAGTGCGGGGCCACAGAGTCTTGAGCAGTTCTTC	CASSAGPQSLEQFF
TRBV19	TRBJ1-5	.	.	TGTGCCAGTAGATTGGGACATTTAGGAAATCAGCCCCAGCATTTT	CASRLGHLGNQPQHF
TRBV29-1	TRBJ1-1	.	few	TGCAGCGCAAGGAGTCTTGAAGCTTTTTTT	CSARSLEAFF
TRBV5-6	TRBJ2-7	TRBD1	.	TGTGCCAGCAGCGCGACAGGGAGCTCCTACGAGCAGTACTTC	CASSATGSSYEQYF
TRBV12-3/TRBV12-4	TRBJ2-3	TRBD2	.	TGTGCCAGCAGTGCTCCTCACGGACTAGCGGGGGTGAACGGGGGTACGCAGTATTTT	CASSAPHGLAGVNGGTQYF
TRBV4-1	TRBJ1-1	TRBD1	.	TGCGCCAGCAGCCAAGCCGGACAGGTCGGGGCCACTGAAGCTTTCTTT	CASSQAGQVGATEAFF
TRBV4-3	TRBJ2-7	.	.	TGCGCCAGCAGCCAGCCACACGGACTTGCGTGGGGGGAGCAGTACTTC	CASSQPHGLAWGEQYF
TRBV28	TRBJ2-1	.	.	TGTGCCAGCAGTTCGGACAGCAATGAGCAGTTCTTC	CASSSDSNEQFF
TRBV27	TRBJ2-7	TRBD1	.	TGTGCCAGCAGTTCCTGGACAGGGGACGAGCAGTACTTC	CASSSWTGDEQYF
TRBV27	TRBJ1-2	TRBD1	.	TGTGCCAGCAGTTTTCGGACAGGGGGCGACTATGGCTACACCTTC	CASSFRTGGDYGYTF
TRBV4-3	TRBJ2-5	TRBD2	.	TGCGCCAGCAGCCAAGGGGGCGGGAGGGCGGAGACCCAGTACTTC	CASSQGGGRAETQYF
TRBV9	TRBJ2-7	TRBD2	.	TGTGCCAGCAGCGTAGTCCCCCTAGCGGGACACTACGAGCAGTACTTC	CASSVVPLAGHYEQYF
TRBV3-1	TRBJ2-7	TRBD2	.	TGTGCCAGCAGCCCCCTAGCGGGGGGCACCTACGAGCAGTACTTC	CASSPLAGGTYEQYF
TRBV11-3	TRBJ2-3	.	.	TGTGCCAGCAGCTTAGATCTGGGTACGCAGTATTTT	CASSLDLGTQYF
TRBV19	TRBJ1-1	TRBD1	.	TGTGCCAGTACCTTGACAGGGGAGACTGAAGCTTTCTTT	CASTLTGETEAFF
TRBV7-2	TRBJ2-1	.	.	TGTGCCAGCAGAGTGCCCTGGGCCCCCTACAATGAGCAGTTCTTC	CASRVPWAPYNEQFF